What follows are 8 T cell receptor beta chains derived from one specimen sequenced in a study of T cell responses to AZD1222 COVID-19 vaccine. Sequencing was performed with immunoSEQ multiplex PCR; in TCRdb, only in-frame clones are kept and a portion is missing. This table holds some 280,000 clones, around 92% found once. The material sequenced was peripheral blood, taken 28 days after the second AZD1222 dose. Source of these receptors: an adult who received the AZD1222 COVID-19 vaccine.

The chain uses TRBV28 and TRBJ1-1, with TRBD1 as a possible D gene (5 bases). V lost 6 bases to trimming and J lost 0 bases, with 11 bases between them. This CDR3 comprises 14 residues. Per the germline V gene, CDR1 is MDHEN and CDR2 is SYDVKM. The CDR3 bases are TGTGCCAGCAGCACGACAGCTATGAACACTGAAGCTTTCTTT. It codes for CASSTTAMNTEAFF. Drawing the rest from reference TRBV28 and TRBJ1-1, the complete variable domain is DVKVTQSSRYLVKRTGEKVFLECVQDMDHENMFWYRQDPGLGLRLIYFSYDVKMKEKGDIPEGYSVSREKKERFSLILESASTNQTSMYLCASSTTAMNTEAFFGQGTRLTVV.

The rearrangement links TRBV7-9 to TRBJ1-2; D possibly corresponds to TRBD1 (5 bases). Between the trimmed V and J ends, which lost 5 bases and 3 bases, there was a span of 10 bases. CDR3 size: 13 residues. The germline CDR1 and CDR2 sequences are SEHNR and FQNEAQ (reference sequence). The CDR3 protein is CASSLGVDYGYTF. CDR3 DNA: TGTGCCAGCAGCCTGGGGGTTGACTATGGCTACACCTTC.

V is TRBV27 and J is TRBJ1-1, with 8 bases aligning to TRBD1. Per the germline V gene, CDR1 is MNHEY and CDR2 is SMNVEV (reference sequence). V lost 7 bases and J lost 3; bases outside the gene matches: 10. The CDR3 contains 15 residues. The CDR3 nucleotides read TGTGCCAGCACCTTAAGACAGGGGATAGACACTGAAGCTTTCTTT. The encoded protein is CASTLRQGIDTEAFF.

The rearrangement uses TRBV15 and TRBJ1-2; D might be TRBD1 (5 bases). The CDR3 totals 14 residues. CDR1 is LNHNV, CDR2 YYDKDF, per germline (reference sequence). V was clipped by 5 bases and J by 2 bases, with 12 bases between them. The CDR3 spells CATSSGGFNYGYTF. The CDR3 bases are TGTGCCACCAGCTCTGGGGGATTCAACTATGGCTACACCTTC.

J is TRBJ2-7 and V is TRBV20-1; D gene uncertain. Germline CDR1 reads DFQATT; CDR2 reads SNEGSKA (reference sequence). The V and J ends lost 5 bases and 1 base respectively, with 6 bases between them. This CDR3 is 11 amino acids long. The CDR3 nucleotides are TGCAGTGCTGGCTGGTCCTACGAGCAGTACTTC. Residues: CSAGWSYEQYF.

This clone has only one observation. V usage is TRBV27 and J usage is TRBJ1-2; D remains ambiguous. The CDR3 has 15 amino acids. Germline V gene data show CDR1 as MNHEY and CDR2 as SMNVEV (reference sequence). V lost 0 bases to trimming and J lost 4 bases, with 12 bases between them. DNA for the CDR3: TGTGCCAGCAGTTTATCTATGTACGGCCGCTATGGCTACACCTTC. Translated: CASSLSMYGRYGYTF.

Turning to this clone: Other DNA sequences in this sample translate to the same CDR3. This sequence joins TRBV6-5 and TRBJ2-7; D possibly uses TRBD1 or TRBD2 (5 bases each). V lost 5 bases and J 4 bases, leaving 15 bases between the germline ends. The CDR3 sequence is 14 residues long. The germline gives CDR1 MNHEY, CDR2 SVGAGI. CDR3 sequence reads: CASSPTPGPYEQYF. The CDR3 nucleotides read TGTGCCAGCAGTCCCACCCCGGGACCATACGAGCAGTACTTC.

This chain joins TRBV7-9 and TRBJ1-6; weak D call: TRBD1 (5 bases). The V and J ends lost 2 bases and 2 bases respectively, with 10 bases between them. CDR3 length: 16 residues. CDR1 and CDR2 (germline): SEHNR, FQNEAQ (reference sequence). The CDR3 DNA follows: TGTGCCAGCAGCTTATCAGGGAACCCCTATAATTCACCCCTCCACTTT. Translating gives CASSLSGNPYNSPLHF.